Listed here are 17 T cell receptor beta chains from one sample, sequenced in a study of shared clonotypes between healthy human individuals. Libraries were prepared by immunoSEQ multiplex PCR; TCRdb keeps only in-frame clonotypes and omits some of them. Of 780,000 or so clones listed, 55% to 80% are singletons. Source material: memory CD4+ T cells sorted from blood. Subset specified: CD45RA-negative fraction. The origin of the receptors is a woman aged 25-40 years in good health.

This sequence joins TRBV29-1 and TRBJ2-2, with D perhaps matching TRBD1 (6 bases). CDR3 length: 14 residues. V gave up 5 bases and J gave up 4 bases, with 14 bases separating them. Germline CDR1 is SQVTM and CDR2 is ANQGSEA. As DNA, the CDR3 is TGCAGCGTTTTTCAGGGGACCTTCACCGGGGAGCTGTTTTTT. Protein product: CSVFQGTFTGELFF.

The V and J genes are TRBV2 and TRBJ2-3, with D perhaps being TRBD1 or TRBD2 (5 bases each). CDR1 is SNHLY and CDR2 is FYNNEI in the germline V gene. The CDR3 has 16 amino acids. V lost 6 bases to trimming and J lost 7 bases, with 23 bases between them. The CDR3 here is CASRPQGDVTLNTQYF. The CDR3 region has the DNA TGTGCCAGCAGACCGCAAGGGGACGTCACCCTTAATACGCAGTATTTT.

J is TRBJ1-2 and V is TRBV18; D not resolved. The germline CDR1 and CDR2 sequences are KGHSH and LQKENI. Trimming cost V 2 bases and J 2 bases, with 9 bases left between them. The CDR3 covers 14 residues. The CDR3 nucleotides are TGTGCCAGCTCACCAGGGGAGGCGAACTATGGCTACACCTTC. This gives the protein CASSPGEANYGYTF.

To note about this clone: A far larger clone is only one base removed, so a read error is likely. Here the CDR3 reads CASSFDGYEQYF. In DNA form, the CDR3 reads TGTGCCAGCAGTTTCGACGGCTACGAGCAGTACTTC. The rearrangement uses TRBV2 and TRBJ2-7; D is unresolved. The CDR3 covers 12 residues. The V gene lost 5 bases and the J gene lost 3 bases, with 8 bases spanning the gap. CDR1 and CDR2 (germline): SNHLY, FYNNEI.

Concerning this clone: Relative to the germline gene, one junction end is altered; a read error may explain this. This chain joins TRBV20-1 and TRBJ1-1, with D hard to call. CDR1 DFQATT and CDR2 SNEGSKA come from the germline V gene (reference sequence). The CDR3 contains 8 residues. The CDR3 loop reads CSAKTTLF. The CDR3 bases are TGCAGTGCAAAAACTACCCTATTT.

The chain joins TRBV7-9 to TRBJ2-7; TRBD2 agrees at 8 bases. The CDR3 extends over 15 amino acids. From germline, CDR1 is SEHNR and CDR2 FQNEAQ (reference sequence). V lost 6 bases, J lost 7 bases, and 14 bases stayed unmatched. The CDR3 reads CASRPAGTRDVEQYF. In nucleotides, the CDR3 is TGTGCCAGCAGGCCTGCCGGGACTAGGGATGTTGAGCAGTACTTC.

CDR3 bases: TGTGCCAGTACACATCGGACTAGCGGGTCTAGCGAGCAGTTCTTC. This encodes CASTHRTSGSSEQFF. The rearrangement uses TRBV19 and TRBJ2-1; 11 nucleotides align to TRBD2. The J segment lost 10 bases and the V segment lost 7 bases, leaving 12 bases of the junction unmatched. This CDR3 comprises 15 residues. CDR1 LNHDA and CDR2 SQIVND come from the germline V gene (reference sequence).

This clone showed up many times. Other nucleotide sequences from this sample produce the same CDR3. This sequence joins TRBV28 and TRBJ2-7, with a weak D call TRBD2 (6 bases). This CDR3 spans 12 amino acids. Germline V gives CDR1 MDHEN, CDR2 SYDVKM. V lost 7 bases to trimming and J lost 2 bases, with 9 bases between them. CDR3 in amino acids: CASNGRTYEQYF. CDR3 nucleotide sequence: TGTGCCAGCAATGGGAGGACCTACGAGCAGTACTTC.

The chain joins TRBV2 to TRBJ2-5; 12 bases fit TRBD2. Germline V gene data show CDR1 as SNHLY and CDR2 as FYNNEI. V shed 6 bases, J shed 4 bases, and the junction held 6 bases outside the gene matches. This CDR3 is 15 amino acids long. CDR3 sequence: CASRGEGLAGETQYF. CDR3 DNA sequence: TGTGCCAGCAGGGGAGAGGGACTAGCGGGAGAGACCCAGTACTTC.

The chain recombines TRBV9 with TRBJ2-2; D ambiguous. Germline CDR1 and CDR2: SGDLS and YYNGEE. The CDR3 has 15 residues. The ends were cut back, 2 bases at V and 8 bases at J, with 16 bases in the middle. DNA for the CDR3: TGTGCCAGCAGCGTCAGACACTCCCAAGGTGGGGAGCTGTTTTTT. Its translation is CASSVRHSQGGELFF.

The DNA for the CDR3 is TGTGCCAGCAGTTTGGGGCCTTTTTCGACAGAAAACACCGGGGAGCTGTTTTTT. Encoded protein: CASSLGPFSTENTGELFF. The J gene is TRBJ2-2, the V gene TRBV28; weak D call: TRBD1 (5 bases). This CDR3 region has 18 residues. The germline V gene has CDR1 MDHEN and CDR2 SYDVKM. The V and J ends lost 3 bases and 2 bases respectively, with 19 bases between them.

The V gene is TRBV5-1, the J gene TRBJ2-1, with 7 bases that match TRBD2. Germline V lookup: CDR1 SGHRS, CDR2 YFSETQ. The CDR3 has 16 amino acids. The V segment lost 5 bases and the J segment 8 bases; nucleotides outside the gene matches: 16. The DNA for the CDR3 is TGCGCCAGCAGGCTATCATTTGGCGGGAGTAACTATGAGCAGTTCTTC. It yields the protein CASRLSFGGSNYEQFF.

V usage is TRBV6-1 and J usage is TRBJ1-5; D possibly corresponds to TRBD1 (5 bases). CDR3 length: 14 residues. V lost 4 bases, J lost 3 bases, and 10 bases lay in between. CDR1 is MNHNS and CDR2 is SASEGT in the germline V gene. The CDR3 DNA is TGTGCCAGCAGTGGAGACGGGGCCAATCAGCCCCAGCATTTT. It encodes CASSGDGANQPQHF.

The chain is built from TRBV2 and TRBJ1-2, with D hard to call. V was cut by 3 bases and J by 4 bases, with 15 bases left in between. The CDR3 length is 15 residues. CDR1 and CDR2 (germline): SNHLY, FYNNEI. This chain's CDR3 is CASSDDAAGSYGYTF. The CDR3, as DNA: TGTGCCAGCAGTGATGATGCGGCGGGAAGCTATGGCTACACCTTC. Combining the CDR3 with reference TRBV2 and TRBJ1-2 gives the whole variable domain EPEVTQTPSHQVTQMGQEVILRCVPISNHLYFYWYRQILGQKVEFLVSFYNNEISEKSEIFDDQFSVERPDGSNFTLKIRSTKLEDSAMYFCASSDDAAGSYGYTFGSGTRLTVV.

CDR3 protein: CASSRTGGRVNQPQHF. In DNA, the CDR3 is TGTGCCAGTAGTAGGACAGGGGGTCGGGTCAATCAGCCCCAGCATTTT. This sequence joins TRBV19 and TRBJ1-5, with TRBD1 matching 10 bases. This CDR3 is 16 amino acids long. The J segment lost 3 bases and the V segment lost 4 bases, leaving 6 bases of the junction unmatched. Germline V gene lookup returns CDR1 LNHDA and CDR2 SQIVND (reference sequence).

This chain connects TRBV18 to TRBJ2-1, with 10 bases matching TRBD1. The germline gives CDR1 KGHSH, CDR2 LQKENI. V dropped 2 bases and J dropped 6; count of bases not matched to a gene: 10. This CDR3 contains 17 residues. The CDR3, as DNA: TGTGCCAGCTCACCAGTTTCGACAGGGGGCTCTGGCAATGAGCAGTTCTTC. Its protein is CASSPVSTGGSGNEQFF.

This chain links TRBV6-5 with TRBJ2-3; 8 bases fit TRBD2. Germline CDR1 is MNHEY and CDR2 is SVGAGI. The CDR3 is 14 residues long. Trimming at V came to 5 bases and at J to 2 bases, leaving 3 bases not matched to a gene. The CDR3, as DNA: TGTGCCAGCAGTGTAGCGGGATCCACAGATACGCAGTATTTT. It yields the protein CASSVAGSTDTQYF.